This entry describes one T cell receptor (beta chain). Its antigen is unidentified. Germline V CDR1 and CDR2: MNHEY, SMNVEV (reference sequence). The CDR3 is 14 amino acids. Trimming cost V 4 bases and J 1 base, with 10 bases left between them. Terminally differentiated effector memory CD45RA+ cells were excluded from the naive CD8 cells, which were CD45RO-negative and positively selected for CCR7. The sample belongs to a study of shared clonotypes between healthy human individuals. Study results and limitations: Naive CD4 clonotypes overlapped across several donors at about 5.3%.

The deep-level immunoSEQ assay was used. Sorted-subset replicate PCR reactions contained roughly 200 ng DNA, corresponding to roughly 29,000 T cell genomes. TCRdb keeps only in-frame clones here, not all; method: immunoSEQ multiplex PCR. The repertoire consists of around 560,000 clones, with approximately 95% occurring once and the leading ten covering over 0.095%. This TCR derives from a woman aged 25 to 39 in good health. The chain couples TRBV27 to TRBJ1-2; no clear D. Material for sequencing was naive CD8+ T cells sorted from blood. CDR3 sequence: CASSYNGGNYGYTF. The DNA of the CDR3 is TGTGCCAGCAGTTATAACGGTGGTAACTATGGCTACACCTTC.